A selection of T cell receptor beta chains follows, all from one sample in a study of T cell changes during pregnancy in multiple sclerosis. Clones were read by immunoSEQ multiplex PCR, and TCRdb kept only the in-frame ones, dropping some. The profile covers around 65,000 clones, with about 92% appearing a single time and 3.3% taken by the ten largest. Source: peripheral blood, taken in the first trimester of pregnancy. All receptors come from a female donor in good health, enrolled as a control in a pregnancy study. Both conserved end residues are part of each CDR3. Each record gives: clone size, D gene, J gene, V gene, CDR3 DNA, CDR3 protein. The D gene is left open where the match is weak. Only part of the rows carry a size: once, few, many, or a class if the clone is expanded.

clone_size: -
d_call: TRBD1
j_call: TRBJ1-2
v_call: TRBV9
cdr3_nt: TGTGCCAGCGGGGGACAGGGGATCGGCGGCTACACCTTC
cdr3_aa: CASGGQGIGGYTF

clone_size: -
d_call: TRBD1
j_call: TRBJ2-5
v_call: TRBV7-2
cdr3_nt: TGTGCCAGCAGCTTAGTAGGGACAGGGGGCCTTGAGACCCAGTACTTC
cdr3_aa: CASSLVGTGGLETQYF

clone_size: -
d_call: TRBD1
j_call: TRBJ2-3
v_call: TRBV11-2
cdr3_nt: TGTGCCAGCAGCTTAGTAGGGGGCCTGGGCCCAGATACGCAGTATTTT
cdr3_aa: CASSLVGGLGPDTQYF

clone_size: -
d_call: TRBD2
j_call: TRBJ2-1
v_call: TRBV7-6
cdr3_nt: TGTGCCAGCAGCTTAGACGGGAGGTCCAAGGATGAGCAGTTCTTC
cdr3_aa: CASSLDGRSKDEQFF

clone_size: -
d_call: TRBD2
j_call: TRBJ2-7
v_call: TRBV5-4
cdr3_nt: TGTGCCAGCAGGTCGTGGGGGGGGGAGCGCGAGCAGTACTTC
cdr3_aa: CASRSWGGEREQYF

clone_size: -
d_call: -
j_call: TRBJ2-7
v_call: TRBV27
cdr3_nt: TGTGCCAGCAGTTTAGGCCAGTACTACGAGCAGTACTTC
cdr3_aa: CASSLGQYYEQYF

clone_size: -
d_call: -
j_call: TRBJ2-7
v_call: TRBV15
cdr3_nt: TGTGCCACCAGCCAGGGGCGGGACAGAGCCTACGAGCAGTACTTC
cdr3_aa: CATSQGRDRAYEQYF

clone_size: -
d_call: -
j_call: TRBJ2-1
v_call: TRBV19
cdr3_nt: TGTGCCAGTAAGTACGGGTTGGAATACAATGAGCAGTTCTTC
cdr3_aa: CASKYGLEYNEQFF

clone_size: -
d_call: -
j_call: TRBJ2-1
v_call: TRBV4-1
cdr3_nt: TGCGCCAGCAGCCACGAGGGACCGGGGGCCTACAATGAGCAGTTCTTC
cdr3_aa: CASSHEGPGAYNEQFF

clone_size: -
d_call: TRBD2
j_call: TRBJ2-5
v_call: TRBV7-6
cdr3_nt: TGTGCCAGCAGCTCCCTCGGACTAGCGGAAGAGACCCAGTACTTC
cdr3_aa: CASSSLGLAEETQYF

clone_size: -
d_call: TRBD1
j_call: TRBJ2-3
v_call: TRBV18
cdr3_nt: TGTGCCAGCTCACCACCGGGACAGGGAGGAGATACGCAGTATTTT
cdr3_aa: CASSPPGQGGDTQYF

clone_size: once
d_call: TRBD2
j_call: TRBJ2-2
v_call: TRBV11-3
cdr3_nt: TGTGCCAGCAGCACCTCCGGGACTAGCTCCGGGGAGCTGTTTTTT
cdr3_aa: CASSTSGTSSGELFF

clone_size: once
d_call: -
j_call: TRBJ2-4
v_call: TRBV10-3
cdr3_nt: TGTGCCATCAGCAGCGATGGATTCGGCAAAAACATTCAGTACTTC
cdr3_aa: CAISSDGFGKNIQYF

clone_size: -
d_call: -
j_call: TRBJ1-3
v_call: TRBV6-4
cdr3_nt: TGTGCCAGCAGTAGGACAGACTCTGGAAACACCATATATTTT
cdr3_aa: CASSRTDSGNTIYF

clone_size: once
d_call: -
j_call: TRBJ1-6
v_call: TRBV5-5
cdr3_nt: TGTGCCAGCAGCTTGATCGAGGGATCCTATAATTCACCCCTCCACTTT
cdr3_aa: CASSLIEGSYNSPLHF

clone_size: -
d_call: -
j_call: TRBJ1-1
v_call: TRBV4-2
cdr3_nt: TGTGCCAGCAGCCAAGGAGTGGACACTGAAGCTTTCTTT
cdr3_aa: CASSQGVDTEAFF

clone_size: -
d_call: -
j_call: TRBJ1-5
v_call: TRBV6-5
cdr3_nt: TGTGCCAGCAGTTTTTACAGGAATCAGCCCCAGCATTTT
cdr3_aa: CASSFYRNQPQHF